This TCR beta chain was captured by sequencing in a study of blood T cell repertoires in COVID-19. Turning to the study itself: Italy, Spain and the United States were the sources of the convalescent and acute COVID-19 samples. Sample material is recorded as cDNA or gDNA derived from T cells, B-cell-depleted T cells, or PBMCs.

In the study's own analysis: Reference gene primer amplification yielded estimated nucleated cell counts. Libraries were prepared by immunoSEQ multiplex PCR; TCRdb keeps only in-frame clonotypes and omits some of them. For V, J and clone size, that table is used; D and trimming come from the DNA. The sample gives 150,000 to 200,000 clones, 80% to 85% of which show up once; 9.1% is in the top ten. The germline V gene has CDR1 SEHNR and CDR2 FQNEAQ (reference sequence). V lost 1 base and J 5 bases, leaving 11 bases between the germline ends. There are 14 residues in the CDR3. The gene calls are TRBV7-9 and TRBJ2-5; no clear D. This sequence was found in an elderly woman with active or convalescent COVID-19. Material: peripheral blood. CDR3 sequence reads: CASSLGLAKETQYF. The CDR3 nucleotides read TGTGCCAGCAGCTTAGGGTTGGCCAAGGAGACCCAGTACTTC.